This T cell receptor beta chain was identified during a study of blood T cell repertoires in COVID-19 (dated by TCRdb to the early 2020s). A note on the overall study: Samples covering the acute and convalescent phases of COVID-19 were provided by collaborators in the United States, Italy and Spain. The material from the prospective study consisted of cDNA or gDNA derived from T cells, B-cell-depleted T cells, or PBMCs. The dataset comprised deeply sampled blood TCRbeta repertoires from subjects exposed to, actively infected with, or recovered from COVID-19. The repertoires were released in a freely available public database meant as a resource for research on the immune response to SARS-CoV-2. Samples were obtained from the ongoing ImmuneRACE study (first 160 participants) and from about 1,300 subjects provided by 6 global collaborators. A de-identified subject ID, COVID-19 status, age in years and sex were almost always included in the sample metadata. Where available, HLA class I and class II types were obtained from metadata supplied by the sample provider rather than from assay-based typing.

The germline V gene specifies KGHDR as CDR1 and SFDVKD as CDR2. The CDR3 spans 16 residues, from the cysteine through the phenylalanine. This entry keeps only the CDR3 DNA: 48 bases, framed from base 1. Trimming takes 1 base off V and 6 bases off J; junction bases not matched to a gene: 7. This clone is labeled medium-sized (0.01 to 0.1%). It lacks a known antigen. Per-base qualities were not stored, and no clone one base away is much larger. TCRbeta CDR3 regions were amplified from genomic DNA using the immunoSEQ Assay, a bias-controlled multiplex PCR. The authors' analysis ran thus. Within the assay, amplification of reference gene primers was used to estimate how many nucleated cells each sample contained. To quantify the absolute abundance of each unique TCRbeta CDR3 rearrangement, sequence reads were collapsed and filtered. For each sample, productive Simpson clonality was calculated by taking the square root of Simpson's diversity index across productive rearrangements. What TCRdb holds here is the immuneACCESS table cut down to in-frame rearrangements. Part of the clones is not present; checked against another copy, under half of the missing clones reflect an unresolved V gene, and the others are unexplained. The D gene and trimming were derived from the DNA, and the V and J assignments and clone size from that table. For this sample the table gives about 76,000 clones, of which roughly 80% were detected only once. The biggest ten clones account for around 41% of the sample.

Each collaborating institution followed its own protocols to collect whole blood in K2EDTA tubes. For TCRbeta analysis, collaborators shipped samples in one of three forms: frozen whole blood, isolated PBMCs, or DNA extracted from either of those sample types. Overall study outcomes, separate from this receptor: The amount of clinical and demographic metadata varied by source and participant and was provided uncurated.

This sequence uses TRBV24-1 and TRBJ2-3; 9 central bases correspond to TRBD1. This TCR derives from an elderly man with acute or convalescent COVID-19. The specimen sequenced was peripheral blood. The DNA sequence is as follows: TGTGCCACCAGTGATTTCGGGGACAGGGTAACGGATACGCAGTATTTT. It encodes CATSDFGDRVTDTQYF.